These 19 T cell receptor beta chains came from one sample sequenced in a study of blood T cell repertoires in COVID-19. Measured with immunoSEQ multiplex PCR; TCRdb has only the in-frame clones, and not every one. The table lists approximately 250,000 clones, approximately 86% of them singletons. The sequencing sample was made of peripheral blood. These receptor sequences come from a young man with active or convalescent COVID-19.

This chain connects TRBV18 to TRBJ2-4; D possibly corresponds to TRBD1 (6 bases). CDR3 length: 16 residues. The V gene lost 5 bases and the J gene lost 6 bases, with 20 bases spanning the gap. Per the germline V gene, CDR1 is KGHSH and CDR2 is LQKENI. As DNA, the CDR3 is TGTGCCAGCTCAATAGGACAGTCTCAAGTTCTAAACATTCAGTACTTC. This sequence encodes CASSIGQSQVLNIQYF.

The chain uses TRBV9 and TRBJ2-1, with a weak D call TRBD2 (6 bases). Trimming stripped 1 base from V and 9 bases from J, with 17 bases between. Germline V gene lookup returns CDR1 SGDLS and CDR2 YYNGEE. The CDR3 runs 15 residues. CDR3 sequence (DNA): TGTGCCAGCAGCGTAATAGTTGAGGCCGGGAGTGAGCAGTTCTTC. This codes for CASSVIVEAGSEQFF.

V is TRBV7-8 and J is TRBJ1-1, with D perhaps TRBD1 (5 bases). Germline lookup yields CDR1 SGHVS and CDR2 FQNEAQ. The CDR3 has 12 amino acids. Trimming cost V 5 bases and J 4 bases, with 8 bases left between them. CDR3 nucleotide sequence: TGTGCCAGCAGCCTCAGGGTCACTGAAGCTTTCTTT. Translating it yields CASSLRVTEAFF.

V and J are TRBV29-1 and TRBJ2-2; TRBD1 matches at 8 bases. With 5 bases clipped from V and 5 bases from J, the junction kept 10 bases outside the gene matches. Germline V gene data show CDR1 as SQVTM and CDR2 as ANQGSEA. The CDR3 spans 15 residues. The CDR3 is CSVSRTGTVTGELFF. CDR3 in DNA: TGCAGCGTTTCTCGGACAGGGACGGTGACCGGGGAGCTGTTTTTT.

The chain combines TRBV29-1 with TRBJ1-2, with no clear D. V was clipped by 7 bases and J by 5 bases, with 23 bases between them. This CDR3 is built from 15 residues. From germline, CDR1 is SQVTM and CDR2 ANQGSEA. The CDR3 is CSASAPVEKPYGYTF. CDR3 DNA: TGCAGCGCTTCCGCCCCAGTGGAGAAACCTTATGGCTACACCTTC.

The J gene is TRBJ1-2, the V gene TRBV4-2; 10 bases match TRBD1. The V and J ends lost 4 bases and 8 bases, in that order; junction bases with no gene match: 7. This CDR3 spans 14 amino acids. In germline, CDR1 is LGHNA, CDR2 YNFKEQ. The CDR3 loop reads CASSRLGTGDGYTF. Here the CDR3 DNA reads TGTGCCAGCAGCCGCCTAGGGACAGGGGACGGCTACACCTTC.

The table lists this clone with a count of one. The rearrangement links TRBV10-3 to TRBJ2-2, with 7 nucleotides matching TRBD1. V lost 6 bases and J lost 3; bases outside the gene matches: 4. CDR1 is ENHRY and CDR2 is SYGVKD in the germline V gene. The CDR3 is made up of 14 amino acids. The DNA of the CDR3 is TGTGCCATCAGCAGACAGGGTTACACCGGGGAGCTGTTTTTT. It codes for CAISRQGYTGELFF.

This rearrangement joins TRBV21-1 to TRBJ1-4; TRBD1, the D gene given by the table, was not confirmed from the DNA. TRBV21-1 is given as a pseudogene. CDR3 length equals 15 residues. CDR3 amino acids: CASSKGTGWNEKLFF. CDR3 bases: TGTGCCAGCAGCAAAGGGACAGGTTGGAATGAAAAACTGTTTTTT.

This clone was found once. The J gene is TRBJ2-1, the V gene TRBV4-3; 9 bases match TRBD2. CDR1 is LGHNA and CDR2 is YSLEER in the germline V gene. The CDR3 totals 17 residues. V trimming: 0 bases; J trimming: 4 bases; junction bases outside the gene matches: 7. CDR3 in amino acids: CASSQDGWRGGYNEQFF. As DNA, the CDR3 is TGCGCCAGCAGCCAAGACGGCTGGCGGGGGGGATACAATGAGCAGTTCTTC.

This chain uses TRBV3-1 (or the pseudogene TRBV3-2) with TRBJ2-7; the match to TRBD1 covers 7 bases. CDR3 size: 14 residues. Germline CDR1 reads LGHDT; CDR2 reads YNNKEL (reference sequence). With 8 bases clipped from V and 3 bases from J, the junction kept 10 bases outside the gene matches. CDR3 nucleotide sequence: TGTGCCAGCGGTCCCACAGGGGCCCACTACGAGCAGTACTTC. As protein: CASGPTGAHYEQYF.

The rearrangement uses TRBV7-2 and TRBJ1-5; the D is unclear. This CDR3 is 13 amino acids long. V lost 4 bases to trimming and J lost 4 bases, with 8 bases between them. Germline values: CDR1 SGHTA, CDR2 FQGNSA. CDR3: CASSSTGNQPQHF. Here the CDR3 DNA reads TGTGCCAGCAGCTCAACGGGAAATCAGCCCCAGCATTTT.

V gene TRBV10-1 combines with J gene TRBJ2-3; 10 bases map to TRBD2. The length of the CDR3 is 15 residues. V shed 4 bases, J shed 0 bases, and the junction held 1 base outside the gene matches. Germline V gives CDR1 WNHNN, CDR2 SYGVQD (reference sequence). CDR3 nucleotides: TGCGCCAGCAGTGTACTAGCGGGGAGCACAGATACGCAGTATTTT. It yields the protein CASSVLAGSTDTQYF.

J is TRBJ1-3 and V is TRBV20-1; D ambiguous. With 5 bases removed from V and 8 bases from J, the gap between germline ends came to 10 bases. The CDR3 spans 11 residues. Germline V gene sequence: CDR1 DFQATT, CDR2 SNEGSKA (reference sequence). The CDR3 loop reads CSAPDLDTIYF. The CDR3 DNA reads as TGCAGTGCTCCCGACCTAGACACCATATATTTT.

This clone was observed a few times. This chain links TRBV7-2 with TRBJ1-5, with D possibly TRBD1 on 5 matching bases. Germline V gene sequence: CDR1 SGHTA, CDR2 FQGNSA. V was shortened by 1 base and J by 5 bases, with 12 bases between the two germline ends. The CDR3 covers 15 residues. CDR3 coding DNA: TGTGCCAGCAGCTTAGGGCAGGGTCGGCATCAGCCCCAGCATTTT. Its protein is CASSLGQGRHQPQHF.

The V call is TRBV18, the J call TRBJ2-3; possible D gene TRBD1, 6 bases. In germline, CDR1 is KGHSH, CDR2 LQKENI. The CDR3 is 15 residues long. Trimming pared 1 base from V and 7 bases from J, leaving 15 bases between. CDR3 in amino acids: CASSPQSRGLNTQYF. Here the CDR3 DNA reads TGTGCCAGCTCACCACAATCCAGGGGCCTCAATACGCAGTATTTT.

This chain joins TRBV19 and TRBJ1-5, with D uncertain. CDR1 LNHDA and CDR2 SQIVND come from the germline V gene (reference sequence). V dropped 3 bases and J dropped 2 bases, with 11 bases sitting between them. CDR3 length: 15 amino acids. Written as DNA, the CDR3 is TGTGCCAGTAGTATCGGTATATCGGGCAATCAGCCCCAGCATTTT. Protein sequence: CASSIGISGNQPQHF.

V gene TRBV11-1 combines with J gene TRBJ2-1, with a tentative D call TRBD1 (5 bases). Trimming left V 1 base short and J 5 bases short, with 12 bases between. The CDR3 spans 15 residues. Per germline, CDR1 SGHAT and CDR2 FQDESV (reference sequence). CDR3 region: CASSLVGRINNEQFF. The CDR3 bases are TGTGCCAGCAGCTTAGTGGGGCGTATTAACAATGAGCAGTTCTTC. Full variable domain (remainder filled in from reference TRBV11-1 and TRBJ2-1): EAEVAQSPRYKITEKSQAVAFWCDPISGHATLYWYRQILGQGPELLVQFQDESVVDDSQLPKDRFSAERLKGVDSTLKIQPAELGDSAMYLCASSLVGRINNEQFFGPGTRLTVL.

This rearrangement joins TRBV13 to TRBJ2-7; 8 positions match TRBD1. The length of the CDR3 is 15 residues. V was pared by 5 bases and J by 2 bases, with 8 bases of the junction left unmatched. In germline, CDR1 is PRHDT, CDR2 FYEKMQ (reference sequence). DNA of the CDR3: TGTGCCAGCAGCCTGCGGACAGGGCCCCCCTACGAGCAGTACTTC. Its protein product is CASSLRTGPPYEQYF.

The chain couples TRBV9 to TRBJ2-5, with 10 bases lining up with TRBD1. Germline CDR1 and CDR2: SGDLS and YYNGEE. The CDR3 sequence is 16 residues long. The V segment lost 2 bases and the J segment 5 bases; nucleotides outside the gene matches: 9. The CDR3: CASSVAGTGVGETQYF. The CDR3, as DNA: TGTGCCAGCAGCGTGGCTGGGACAGGGGTAGGGGAGACCCAGTACTTC.